This T cell receptor (beta chain) comes out of a study of T cell responses to AZD1222 COVID-19 vaccine. J gave up 5 bases and V 0 bases, and 7 bases lay outside the gene matches. The CDR3 consists of 16 residues. Germline V gene sequence: CDR1 SGHRS, CDR2 YFSETQ. Assay: immunoSEQ multiplex PCR; the TCRdb copy retains only in-frame clones and omits some. This sample has around 140,000 clones, with 75% to 85% found just once. The source of this sequence is an adult who received the MenACWY meningococcal vaccine as a control. J is TRBJ2-3 and V is TRBV5-1; 9 bases are a match to TRBD1. Sequences were derived from peripheral blood, sampled 28 days after the second dose of the MenACWY control vaccine. CDR3 in amino acids: CASSLEYRGRIDTQYF. CDR3 nucleotides: TGCGCCAGCAGCTTGGAGTACAGGGGGCGCATAGATACGCAGTATTTT.